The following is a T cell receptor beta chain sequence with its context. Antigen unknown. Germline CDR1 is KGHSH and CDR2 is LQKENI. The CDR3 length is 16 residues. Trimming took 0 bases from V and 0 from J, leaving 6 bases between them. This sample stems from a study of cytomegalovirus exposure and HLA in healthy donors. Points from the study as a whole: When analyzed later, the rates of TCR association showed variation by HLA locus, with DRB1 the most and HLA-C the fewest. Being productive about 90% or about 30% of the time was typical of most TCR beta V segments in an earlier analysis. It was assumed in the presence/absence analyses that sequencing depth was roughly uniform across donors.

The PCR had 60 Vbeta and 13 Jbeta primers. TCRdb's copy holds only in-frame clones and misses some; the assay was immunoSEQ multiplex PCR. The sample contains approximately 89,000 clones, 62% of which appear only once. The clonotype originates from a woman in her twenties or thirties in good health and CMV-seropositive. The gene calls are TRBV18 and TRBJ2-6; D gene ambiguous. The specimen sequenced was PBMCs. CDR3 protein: CASSPPYGSGANVLTF. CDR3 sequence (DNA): TGTGCCAGCTCACCACCCTACGGCTCTGGGGCCAACGTCCTGACTTTC.